The 6 T cell receptor beta chains below were found in one sample sequenced in a study of shared clonotypes between healthy human individuals. The data were produced by immunoSEQ multiplex PCR, yet TCRdb's version contains in-frame clones alone and is incomplete. In the table there are just over 95,000 clones, 67% of which are singletons. The sequencing sample was made of memory CD8+ T cells sorted from blood. Subset: CD45RO+ cells pooled with CCR7-negative TemRA cells. The receptor set was obtained from a man aged 25-40 years in good health.

This clone was detected only once. This sequence joins TRBV27 and TRBJ1-1; 11 nucleotides line up with TRBD1. V dropped 3 bases and J dropped 4; count of bases not matched to a gene: 1. This CDR3 region has 14 residues. Germline V gene sequence: CDR1 MNHEY, CDR2 SMNVEV (reference sequence). CDR3 sequence (DNA): TGTGCCAGCAGTTTGGGACAGGGGGGCACTGAAGCTTTCTTT. It translates to CASSLGQGGTEAFF.

This clone is a singleton in its sample. The chain links TRBV6-6 to TRBJ2-1, with D perhaps matching TRBD1 (5 bases). The CDR3 contains 14 residues. Germline values: CDR1 MNHNY, CDR2 SVGAGI (reference sequence). V was trimmed by 6 bases and J by 5 bases, leaving 14 bases between them. CDR3 coding DNA: TGTGCCAGCAGACCCCACGACAGAAACAATGAGCAGTTCTTC. Its protein product is CASRPHDRNNEQFF.

The chain links TRBV30 to TRBJ2-1; 10 positions agree with TRBD2. Trimming cost V 5 bases and J 5 bases; bases outside gene matches: 6. The CDR3 runs 14 residues. Germline V gene data show CDR1 as GTSNPN and CDR2 as SVGIG (reference sequence). The CDR3 DNA reads as TGTGCCTGGGGCGGACTAGCGGCCAACAATGAGCAGTTCTTC. It specifies CAWGGLAANNEQFF.

This clone was observed once. The chain is built from TRBV5-1 and TRBJ2-5; D might be TRBD1 (6 bases). The CDR3 consists of 21 residues. CDR1 is SGHRS and CDR2 is YFSETQ in the germline V gene. Trimming shortened V by 2 bases and J by 1 base, and 30 bases separated the two germline ends. This chain's CDR3 is CASSFHAAIPTDRKTQETQYF. The CDR3 bases are TGCGCCAGCAGCTTTCACGCTGCGATACCGACCGACAGGAAAACCCAAGAGACCCAGTACTTC.

The table lists this clone with many counts. The gene calls are TRBV14 and TRBJ2-4, with a weak D call TRBD2 (6 bases). The CDR3 has 17 amino acids. From germline, CDR1 is SGHDN and CDR2 FVKESK. Deletions cut 2 bases from V and 1 base from J, with 15 bases between. CDR3 amino acids: CASSQFGRGDAKNIQYF. The CDR3 DNA sequence: TGTGCCAGCAGCCAATTCGGGCGGGGAGATGCCAAAAACATTCAGTACTTC. Full variable domain (remainder filled in from reference TRBV14 and TRBJ2-4): EAGVTQFPSHSVIEKGQTVTLRCDPISGHDNLYWYRRVMGKEIKFLLHFVKESKQDESGMPNNRFLAERTGGTYSTLKVQPAELEDSGVYFCASSQFGRGDAKNIQYFGAGTRLSVL.

The rearrangement joins TRBV9 to TRBJ2-3; tentative D call: TRBD1 (6 bases). This CDR3 has 17 residues. V was cut by 3 bases and J by 3 bases, with 20 bases left in between. From germline, CDR1 is SGDLS and CDR2 YYNGEE. CDR3 amino acids: CASSASTGPPTTDTQYF. DNA of the CDR3: TGTGCCAGCAGCGCCAGTACAGGGCCCCCCACTACAGATACGCAGTATTTT.